This passage covers 6 T cell receptor beta chains from one sample sequenced in a study of T cells after yellow fever vaccination. TCRdb reprocessed the 5' RACE reads via MiXCR and lists one record per CDR3 protein. The sample carries about 350,000 distinct CDR3 sequences, roughly 4.3% recorded once. This specimen was PBMCs, taken 5 days after the yellow fever booster vaccination. Receptors were obtained from a man between 18 and 29 years old who received the YFV17D yellow fever vaccine.

CDR3 region: CATRTGGRTQYF. DNA for the CDR3: TGTGCCACACGTACGGGGGGGCGAACCCAGTACTTC. This rearrangement joins TRBV28 to TRBJ2-5, with 8 bases lining up with TRBD2. Germline-derived CDR1 and CDR2 are MDHEN and SYDVKM. The CDR3 contains 12 residues. V dropped 10 bases and J dropped 8; count of bases not matched to a gene: 9.

This clonotype appeared a few times. The rearrangement joins TRBV9 to TRBJ2-1; tentatively, D is TRBD1 (6 bases). Germline V gives CDR1 SGDLS, CDR2 YYNGEE. Trimming took 4 bases from V and 4 from J, leaving 15 bases between them. This CDR3 spans 15 amino acids. CDR3 residues: CASSPGDNPYNEQFF. The CDR3 DNA is TGTGCCAGCAGCCCCGGGGACAACCCATACAATGAGCAGTTCTTC.

There are a few counts of this clonotype. The chain recombines TRBV6-1 with TRBJ1-5; 7 bases are a match to TRBD1. Germline V gives CDR1 MNHNS, CDR2 SASEGT. Germline trimming cut 4 bases from V and 7 bases from J; bases unmatched to any gene: 10. This CDR3 is 15 amino acids long. The CDR3 reads CASSGQTGHGQPQHF. The CDR3 DNA follows: TGTGCCAGCAGTGGACAGACAGGGCATGGACAGCCCCAGCATTTT.

The gene calls are TRBV21-1 and TRBJ1-5. TRBV21-1 is recorded as a pseudogene. The CDR3 is made up of 14 amino acids. CDR3: CASSARHSNQPQHF. CDR3 in DNA: TGTGCCAGCAGCGCCCGACACTCTAATCAGCCCCAGCATTTT.

This clonotype was seen ten or more times. V gene TRBV20-1 combines with J gene TRBJ2-2, with D possibly matching TRBD1 (5 bases). The CDR3 contains 14 residues. CDR1 is DFQATT and CDR2 is SNEGSKA in the germline V gene (reference sequence). Trimming left V 6 bases short and J 6 bases short, with 17 bases between. The CDR3 loop reads CSARGGAHAGELFF. CDR3 in DNA: TGCAGTGCAAGGGGTGGGGCGCACGCCGGGGAGCTGTTTTTT.

V and J are TRBV24-1 and TRBJ1-2; no firm D call. Germline loops: CDR1 KGHDR, CDR2 SFDVKD. V lost 11 bases and J lost 4, with 10 bases in between. CDR3 length equals 11 residues. The CDR3 nucleotides read TGTGCCATAAACACTGCCTATGGCTACACCTTC. This codes for CAINTAYGYTF.